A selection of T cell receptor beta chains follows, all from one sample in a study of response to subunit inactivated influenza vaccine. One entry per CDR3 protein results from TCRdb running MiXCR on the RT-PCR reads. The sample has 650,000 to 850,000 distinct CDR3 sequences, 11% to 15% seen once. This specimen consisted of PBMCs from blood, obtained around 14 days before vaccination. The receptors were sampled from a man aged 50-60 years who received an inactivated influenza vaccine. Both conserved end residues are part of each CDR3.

CASSPLSPSGTYEQYF | TRBJ2-7 | TRBV18
CASSLGTGEYGYTF | TRBJ1-2 | TRBV5-1
CASSLDWRGYRNEQFF | TRBJ2-1 | TRBV11-2
CASSSSGRSTDTQYF | TRBJ2-3 | TRBV5-1
CASSLFLRGSTGELFF | TRBJ2-2 | TRBV5-1
CATSDLQGQPLGNTGELFF | TRBJ2-2 | TRBV24-1
CASSSPGLAGNSYNEQFF | TRBJ2-1 | TRBV28
CSARERSSSGNTIYF | TRBJ1-3 | TRBV20-1
CATSREGLARPGIEFF | TRBJ2-1 | TRBV15
CATSPLMLEGKNIQYF | TRBJ2-4 | TRBV15
CSARDWSRPQHF | TRBJ1-5 | TRBV20-1
CASSQAGVRAEAFF | TRBJ1-1 | TRBV4-1
CSGVVGAPSVNEQYF | TRBJ2-7 | TRBV29-1
CASSDGGFSPLHF | TRBJ1-6 | TRBV2
CASSQEGEYESTDTQYF | TRBJ2-3 | TRBV4-2
CASSLQLTLTDTQYF | TRBJ2-3 | TRBV4-1
CASQGLAEAFF | TRBJ1-1 | TRBV6-5
CASSLDFGYEQYF | TRBJ2-7 | TRBV7-7
CASSTRRENTEAFF | TRBJ1-1 | TRBV12-3/TRBV12-4
CASSPAVGRGSTDTQYF | TRBJ2-3 | TRBV7-9
CASKLGGNQPQHF | TRBJ1-5 | TRBV12-3/TRBV12-4
CASSLSVSDTQYF | TRBJ2-3 | TRBV5-4
CASSFLSSGGTDTQYF | TRBJ2-3 | TRBV27
CASSSLYRPGVGANVLTF | TRBJ2-6 | TRBV11-1
CATSDRSRGPDTQYF | TRBJ2-3 | TRBV24-1
CASSPSSSRTSGAYEQYF | TRBJ2-7 | TRBV11-1
CASSLEAAISSTDTQYF | TRBJ2-3 | TRBV5-1
CASSNGDRVSYEQYF | TRBJ2-7 | TRBV5-5
CASSLLGHVAELFF | TRBJ2-2 | TRBV12-3/TRBV12-4
CASSPRVSTDTQYF | TRBJ2-3 | TRBV18
CASSLATGGPKNIQYF | TRBJ2-4 | TRBV5-1
CATQTGGREDTQYF | TRBJ2-3 | TRBV24-1
CASSLGQGRVNEQFF | TRBJ2-1 | TRBV7-3
CSAGKENTGELFF | TRBJ2-2 | TRBV20-1
CASSLSGTGLVEAFF | TRBJ1-1 | TRBV27
CASSRGQAKGYGYTF | TRBJ1-2 | TRBV7-2
CSAKPSGSVGELFF | TRBJ2-2 | TRBV20-1
CSARRMGQWYSPLHF | TRBJ1-6 | TRBV20-1
CASSSGGAGTGELFF | TRBJ2-2 | TRBV5-1
CASSAWGPLQETQYF | TRBJ2-5 | TRBV7-2
CASSVVGAGELFF | TRBJ2-2 | TRBV9
CATSDFGDPGTQYF | TRBJ2-3 | TRBV24-1
CASSPTSGRQNF | TRBJ2-7 | TRBV6-6
CASSGQGASGANVLTF | TRBJ2-6 | TRBV7-2
CASSLDGGSYNEQFF | TRBJ2-1 | TRBV5-1
CATSDLSAGRSTDTQYF | TRBJ2-3 | TRBV24-1
CASSFQGYEQYF | TRBJ2-7 | TRBV5-1
CASSLGPKSGRVGIGSYNEQFF | TRBJ2-1 | TRBV11-3
CASSLFTGTGTEAFF | TRBJ1-1 | TRBV28